This T cell receptor beta chain was profiled in a study of shared clonotypes between healthy human individuals. The study, taken as a whole, reports: For naive CD4 cells, 4% to 6% of clonotypes were shared across a handful of donors.

As for this clone: Its target is unknown.

The trim removed 5 bases at V and 2 bases at J, leaving 9 bases unmatched. This CDR3 is 15 amino acids long. Germline CDR1 is SGHRS and CDR2 is YFSETQ. The data were produced by immunoSEQ multiplex PCR, yet TCRdb's version contains in-frame clones alone and is incomplete. Of about 980,000 clones in the sample, over 60% are singletons; the top ten hold over 1.3%. The sequence was obtained from a man aged 18 to 29 in good health. The V and J genes are TRBV5-1 and TRBJ2-7; 8 bases fit TRBD1. The sequenced material came from memory CD4+ T cells sorted from blood. This sample's subset: CD45RA-negative fraction. CDR3 in DNA: TGCGCCAGCAGGAGAGACGACAGGGGTACCTACGAGCAGTACTTC. Its translation is CASRRDDRGTYEQYF.